This T cell receptor beta chain emerged from a study of blood T cell repertoires in COVID-19. At the level of the study: Sites across the United States, Italy and Spain contributed samples from acute and convalescent COVID-19. PBMCs, B-cell-depleted T cells, or T cells were the source of the cDNA or gDNA that made up the material.

Original processing notes: Reference gene primer amplification yielded estimated nucleated cell counts. Repertoires were generated with immunoSEQ multiplex PCR, while TCRdb's copy carries only in-frame clones and drops some. That table supplies the V and J calls and clone size; D and trimming were determined from the DNA. The sample has 300,000 to 400,000 clones; 80% to 90% are singletons. In this sample, this clone turned up a few times. Sequenced: peripheral blood. The sequence derives from a man under 40 with active or convalescent COVID-19.

CDR3 region: CASSKETSGSIADTQYF. The CDR3 nucleotides are TGTGCCAGCAGCAAGGAGACTAGCGGGAGCATCGCAGATACGCAGTATTTT. The chain joins TRBV11-2 to TRBJ2-3, with 12 bases that match TRBD2. Germline V gene sequence: CDR1 SGHAT, CDR2 FQNNGV. J lost 4 bases, V lost 5 bases, and 10 bases had no gene match. The length of the CDR3 is 17 residues. Variable domain in full (rest from reference TRBV11-2 and TRBJ2-3): EAGVAQSPRYKIIEKRQSVAFWCNPISGHATLYWYQQILGQGPKLLIQFQNNGVVDDSQLPKDRFSAERLKGVDSTLKIQPAKLEDSAVYLCASSKETSGSIADTQYFGPGTRLTVL.